These T cell receptor beta chains were read from a single sample in a study of shared T cell receptors in the human thymus. The table came from immunoSEQ multiplex PCR; TCRdb's copy has only in-frame clones and leaves some out. The sample has 600,000 to 900,000 clones, roughly 88% seen once. These data also formed part of another study, on human thymus T cells.

Sequenced sample: thymocytes. The receptors come from a girl under two years old with a congenital heart defect. CDR3s include the opening cysteine and the closing phenylalanine or tryptophan. Where a row states a size, it is once, few, many or the class of an expanded clone; other rows omit it.

clone_size	v_call	j_call	cdr3_aa
.	TRBV27	TRBJ2-7	CASTRLTSGAYEQYF
.	TRBV7-8	TRBJ2-2	CASSLLTGLDTGELFF
.	TRBV4-1	TRBJ2-3	CASSQDGAGDTDTQYF
.	TRBV5-4	TRBJ2-6	CASSPRGAPLPFSGANVLTF
few	TRBV25-1	TRBJ1-2	CASSEGQGFPGYYGYTF
.	TRBV14	TRBJ2-7	CASSLCSRLIDSSCEQYF
.	TRBV27	TRBJ1-1	CASGSVVTPGTEAFF
.	TRBV7-3	TRBJ2-2	CASSSSQRGGELFF
.	TRBV4-3	TRBJ1-1	CASSQAYRGREAFF
.	TRBV7-6	TRBJ1-4	CASSDRTALEKLFF
once	TRBV20-1	TRBJ1-2	CSAWDREGYTF
once	TRBV4-3	TRBJ1-2	CASSQDEGRNNYGCTF
.	TRBV9	TRBJ1-1	CASKGAPGDTEAFF
.	TRBV29-1	TRBJ1-1	CSARQDRENTEDFF
once	TRBV5-6	TRBJ2-1	CASSGREKRSYNEQFF
.	TRBV7-9	TRBJ1-4	CASSSPGQGGRNEKLFF
.	TRBV7-2	TRBJ2-2	CASSLHRRQGLRELFF
.	TRBV7-8	TRBJ2-1	CASSSYRGEEQFF
few	TRBV7-8	TRBJ2-3	CASSPHPDRATQYF
.	TRBV5-1	TRBJ2-5	CASSLTESWGGPIGSAWGETQYF
.	TRBV5-6	TRBJ1-6	CASSLGYLGPNSPLHF
.	TRBV5-4	TRBJ2-2	CASSFVQRGAQDTGELFF
.	TRBV25-1	TRBJ1-1	CASKNCKNTEAFF
.	TRBV18	TRBJ1-5	CASSLYSNQPQHF
.	TRBV11-2	TRBJ2-1	CASSLRFGGGNEQFF
.	TRBV7-9	TRBJ1-1	CASSLDSWTVDPNTEAFF
.	TRBV7-7	TRBJ2-5	CASSPTGFLGQYF
.	TRBV7-2	TRBJ1-3	CASSSKTGDSGNTIYF
.	TRBV15	TRBJ2-5	CATSRGLAGGQETQYF
.	TRBV5-1	TRBJ2-4	CASSLVGSSDKNIQYF
.	TRBV29-1	TRBJ1-2	CSVWLDPLQENYGYTF
.	TRBV5-6	TRBJ2-7	CASSSRSHLFYEQYF
.	TRBV10-1	TRBJ2-2	CASSGETELIPDSNTGELFF
.	TRBV15	TRBJ1-5	CATSRRGEGTLRYSNQPQHF
.	TRBV7-9	TRBJ1-3	CASSLAPTGQGNTIYF